One TCR beta chain is described in this entry. Its antigen remains unidentified. This CDR3 region has 15 residues. Germline CDR1 and CDR2: SGHTA and FQGNSA. V lost 4 bases to trimming and J lost 1 base, with 11 bases between them. What was sequenced were expressed TCRB transcripts, since all of the isolated RNA had been reverse transcribed. The repertoire was sequenced with immunoSEQ multiplex PCR; TCRdb's copy has only in-frame clones and lacks some. Of roughly 51,000 clones listed, under 60% are singletons. This entry is derived from a study of beta chain features in type 1 diabetes. Overall study context: The examined sorted cells totaled over 85,000,000 across samples.

Study conclusions and caveats: Small HLA sub-analyses could not settle whether HLA shapes TCRB rearrangement. Researchers report that Type 1 diabetes patients had moderately but significantly shorter TCRB CDR3s across all four CD4+ subsets. A cDNA-based sequencing approach could over-represent cells with high TCR expression.

Sequenced input: Tregs from blood. The sequence derives from a woman aged 35 to 49 with type 1 diabetes. The V and J genes are TRBV7-2 and TRBJ1-5; D perhaps matches TRBD1 (6 bases). This chain's CDR3 is CASSSTGLSNQPQHF. The CDR3 DNA reads TGTGCCAGCAGCTCGACAGGTCTGAGCAATCAGCCCCAGCATTTT.